This TCR beta chain was found in a study of blood T cell repertoires in COVID-19. Those who participated ranged in age from roughly 18 to 100 years and resided in 20 to 30 US areas. Exposed volunteers were people who met a COVID-19 case within 2 weeks before study entry. Method: immunoSEQ multiplex PCR; TCRdb's copy keeps in-frame clones and lacks some. This sample has 180,000 or so clones, with about 80% found just once. This CDR3 has 15 amino acids. Looked up from germline, CDR1 is PRHDT and CDR2 is FYEKMQ (reference sequence). The ends lost 5 bases at V and 3 bases at J; junction bases unmatched: 9.

This receptor was taken from a man in his fifties or sixties who had been exposed to COVID-19. The source material was PBMCs or T cells enriched from blood (not recorded which). The V gene is TRBV13, the J gene TRBJ1-2, with 7 bases lining up with TRBD1. CDR3 in amino acids: CASSKTGQLYYGYTF. The CDR3 DNA follows: TGTGCCAGCAGCAAAACGGGACAGCTCTACTATGGCTACACCTTC.